Listed here is a single T cell receptor beta chain. Its antigen specificity is not known. No qualities accompany the bases; no much larger clone lies one base away. These data come from a study of shared clonotypes between healthy human individuals (TCRdb year 2020). As for the study more broadly: The cohort comprised a couple of women and a few men aged 18 to 49 years. Leukapheresis yielded between about 0.94 and 9 billion PBMCs per donor. Blood TCR repertoires of about 5 healthy adults were deeply sequenced to estimate repertoire size and the extent of clonotype sharing between individuals. Libraries were prepared and TCR repertoires were sequenced by different laboratories using diverse techniques, in order to increase sequencing depth and limit assay-specific biases. Per donor, three plates each were used for CD4 naive and CD4 memory, two for CD8 naive, and one for CD8 memory. Study-wide findings and limitations: Clonotypes shared by all four sorted-subset donors showed higher generation probabilities than non-shared clonotypes. Because the study included a small number of donors, the genetic and exposure-history diversity represented was limited. Rarefaction of sorted-subset datasets indicated incomplete sequencing despite the large sequencing depth. Pairwise subsampling indicated that sequencing depth was expected to affect the degree of clonotype sharing among donors. Estimated clonotype richness was generally larger for naive than for memory subsets. Across a handful of donors, approximately 4.6% of naive CD4, approximately 3.6% of naive CD8, 2.3% of memory CD4, and under 0.45% of memory CD8 clonotypes were shared. Sampling was limited to blood, and TCR repertoires in tissue likely differ from TCR repertoires in blood.

Using the deep immunoSEQ assay, multiplex PCR amplified TCR CDR3 regions from genomic DNA. Extracted genomic DNA from each cell subset was distributed evenly across all wells of several immunoSEQ 96-well plates, and each plate was treated as a replicate. For sorted subsets, 200 to 250 ng of genomic DNA, equivalent to about 30,000 T cell genomes, went into each replicate PCR. Purified libraries were quantified with a Qubit 3.0 fluorometer, sized on a Bioanalyzer 2100, and re-quantified with the KAPA Library Quantification kit. Every immunoSEQ 96-well plate was sequenced on a dedicated single-read 150-cycle Illumina NextSeq 550 flow cell. The study's processing was this. The immunoSEQ output contained only junctional sequences without quality scores, so filtering could not match that applied to full-length reads. To assign V/J genes and CDR3, sequences were annotated using PyIR, a Python wrapper for IgBLAST v1.9, with IMGT germline references. Reads with weak V/J assignments (E-value above 1e-6), missing CDR3, stop codons, out-of-frame junctions, or ambiguous translated residues were removed. V3J clonotypes were defined as sequences sharing an identical inferred V gene, J gene, and CDR3 amino acid sequence. To compute the percentage overlap between repertoires, the number of shared unique clonotypes was divided by the size of the smaller repertoire. Repertoire richness was assessed with RTK rarefaction, the Chao1 estimator, and Recon v2.1 estimates of unobserved clonotypes. For all TCRbeta clonotypes obtained by the gDNA method from a few donors, generation probabilities were computed with OLGA. TCRdb took over this immuneACCESS table, retaining in-frame rearrangements with V and J assigned. Such tables are incomplete; in checked studies, under half of the missing clones stem from an unresolved V gene, and the remainder is unexplained. V and J calls plus clone size are reproduced from that table; the DNA served to infer D and trimming. This sample comprises around 2,000,000 clones, about 92% of them detected only once. The ten largest account for about 1.8% of the sample.

CD8 naive samples were obtained by positive selection for CCR7 among CD45RO-negative cells, yielding a CD45RA+CCR7+ population from which TemRA cells were excluded. The donors were healthy, HIV-negative adults with no recently reported acute infections or vaccinations. Every donor was a Caucasian adult residing in Nashville, Tennessee, USA. After blood collection by leukapheresis, PBMCs were isolated using Ficoll-Histopaque density gradient centrifugation and then cryopreserved in the vapor phase of liquid nitrogen. Purity and quantity of every magnetically sorted T cell population were checked by analytical flow cytometry. Genomic DNA was isolated from every sorted fraction and measured by UV absorbance on a Nanodrop 2000c. Trimming costs V 4 bases and J 5 bases, and their ends lie 20 bases apart. CDR1 SEHNR and CDR2 FQNEAQ are derived from the germline V gene (reference sequence). Reading from cysteine to phenylalanine, the CDR3 counts 16 amino acids. Only the CDR3 DNA stays, 48 bases, in frame from base 1.

Material: naive CD8+ T cells from PBMCs. Per the publication, the cell subset or site label means: CD45RA+CCR7+. Recombination joined TRBV7-9 with TRBJ2-5; a tentative D match to TRBD1 spans 6 bases. The receptor comes from a man between 18 and 29 years old in good health. Some clones in this sample may be carry-over from other donors' samples. The base sequence is TGTGCCAGCAGCTCGAAACGGACAGCGTCTGGGGAGACCCAGTACTTC. Its amino acids are CASSSKRTASGETQYF.